This is a list of T cell receptor beta chains from one sample in a study of shared clonotypes between healthy human individuals. TCRdb's table, derived via immunoSEQ multiplex PCR, lists solely in-frame clones and lacks some. The table has a few hundred thousand clones, 97% seen once; the top ten hold 0.057%. Material: naive CD4+ T cells sorted from blood. These receptors were collected from a woman in her 30s in good health. The CDR3 runs from the conserved cysteine through the conserved F or W. The D gene is left open where the match is weak. A row's size may be missing; if present it is once, few, many or a size class.

clone_size	cdr3_length	j_call	d_call	v_call	cdr3_aa	cdr3_nt
-	14	TRBJ2-7	-	TRBV29-1	CSVSSRGTPYEQYF	TGCAGCGTTTCCTCGCGGGGTACGCCCTACGAGCAGTACTTC
-	13	TRBJ2-7	-	TRBV6-5	CASSGGGTYEQYF	TGTGCCAGCAGTGGAGGGGGAACCTACGAGCAGTACTTC
-	17	TRBJ1-5	-	TRBV7-2	CASSLFDTGASNQPQHF	TGTGCCAGCAGCTTATTTGATACTGGGGCAAGCAATCAGCCCCAGCATTTT
-	13	TRBJ2-7	-	TRBV18	CASSPLGDNEQYF	TGTGCCAGCTCACCACTCGGGGATAACGAGCAGTACTTC
-	17	TRBJ1-2	TRBD1	TRBV5-4	CASSKGTGELANYGYTF	TGTGCCAGCAGCAAGGGGACAGGGGAATTAGCTAACTATGGCTACACCTTC
-	14	TRBJ2-7	-	TRBV30	CAWSVTGSSYEQYF	TGTGCCTGGAGTGTGACCGGTAGCTCCTACGAGCAGTACTTC
-	15	TRBJ2-7	-	TRBV28	CASSSSSTGAYEQYF	TGTGCCAGCAGTTCTTCTTCCACGGGAGCCTACGAGCAGTACTTC
-	14	TRBJ2-1	-	TRBV5-1	CASRSLPSYNEQFF	TGCGCCAGCAGGTCCCTTCCCTCCTACAATGAGCAGTTCTTC
once	13	TRBJ1-4	-	TRBV6-5	CASSLRVGEKLFF	TGTGCCAGCAGTTTGCGGGTGGGCGAAAAACTGTTTTTT
-	15	TRBJ2-4	-	TRBV6-5	CASSYRDPGKNIQYF	TGTGCCAGCAGTTATCGGGACCCAGGCAAAAACATTCAGTACTTC
-	11	TRBJ2-1	-	TRBV25-1	CASSEYNEQFF	TGTGCCAGCAGTGAATACAATGAGCAGTTCTTC
-	14	TRBJ1-2	-	TRBV19	CASSLQSLGYGYTF	TGTGCCAGTAGTCTTCAGTCGCTAGGCTATGGCTACACCTTC
-	14	TRBJ2-7	-	TRBV7-2	CASSHRTESYEQYF	TGTGCCAGCAGCCACCGGACTGAATCCTACGAGCAGTACTTC
-	15	TRBJ1-5	-	TRBV28	CASREGGASNQPQHF	TGTGCCAGCAGGGAGGGGGGGGCGAGCAATCAGCCCCAGCATTTT
-	13	TRBJ2-7	-	TRBV6-6	CASSYETLYEQYF	TGTGCCAGCAGTTACGAGACACTCTACGAGCAGTACTTC
-	15	TRBJ1-5	TRBD1	TRBV6-1	CASSTGTGGGQPQHF	TGTGCCAGCAGTACCGGGACAGGGGGCGGTCAGCCCCAGCATTTT